What follows are 31 T cell receptor beta chains derived from one specimen sequenced in a study of cytomegalovirus exposure and HLA in healthy donors. Primers: 60 Vbeta forward and 13 Jbeta reverse. TCRdb's copy holds only in-frame clones and misses some; the assay was immunoSEQ multiplex PCR. The table lists roughly 100,000 clones, approximately 82% of them singletons, with 3% to 4% in the top ten. The sequenced material came from PBMCs. Receptors were obtained from a female donor in good health and CMV-seropositive.

This chain joins TRBV10-1 and TRBJ2-7; TRBD1 matches 7 bases. CDR3 length: 17 amino acids. From germline, CDR1 is WNHNN and CDR2 SYGVQD (reference sequence). V gave up 6 bases and J gave up 2 bases; unmatched junction bases: 16. For the CDR3, the DNA is TGCGCCAGCAGCGAGAGGGGGACGACAGGGATTCCCTACGAGCAGTACTTC. It yields the protein CASSERGTTGIPYEQYF.

V gene TRBV7-6 combines with J gene TRBJ1-5, with D perhaps matching TRBD1 (6 bases). CDR3 size: 13 residues. The germline V gene encodes CDR1 SGHVS and CDR2 FNYEAQ. V was clipped by 1 base and J by 5 bases, with 6 bases between them. The chain's CDR3 is CASSLGTDQPQHF. The DNA of the CDR3 is TGTGCCAGCAGCTTAGGGACAGATCAGCCCCAGCATTTT.

This sequence joins TRBV15 and TRBJ1-5; D is ambiguous. Looked up from germline, CDR1 is LNHNV and CDR2 is YYDKDF (reference sequence). Trimming pared 5 bases from V and 9 bases from J, leaving 14 bases between. The length of the CDR3 is 13 residues. The DNA of the CDR3 is TGTGCCACCAGCCCCACCCCTAGTAGGCCCCAGCATTTT. Its protein product is CATSPTPSRPQHF.

The J gene is TRBJ2-5, the V gene TRBV4-1, with D maybe TRBD2 (6 bases). V was cut by 0 bases and J by 11 bases, with 16 bases left in between. This CDR3 is 14 amino acids long. CDR1 MGHRA and CDR2 YSYEKL come from the germline V gene. CDR3: CASSQDQGRGPQYF. CDR3 sequence (DNA): TGCGCCAGCAGCCAAGATCAAGGGCGGGGCCCACAGTACTTC.

The CDR3 DNA sequence: TGTGCCAGCAGTTACTCCGGGATCGAGTTTACTGAAGCTTTCTTT. It yields the protein CASSYSGIEFTEAFF. The chain links TRBV6-5 to TRBJ1-1; no reliable D call. V shed 0 bases and J shed 5 bases, with 13 bases lying between them. The CDR3 has 15 amino acids. Germline-derived CDR1 and CDR2 are MNHEY and SVGAGI.

This rearrangement joins TRBV4-1 to TRBJ1-2; 8 bases are shared with TRBD1. The trim removed 0 bases at V and 7 bases at J, leaving 7 bases unmatched. The CDR3 sequence is 15 residues long. Germline V lookup: CDR1 MGHRA, CDR2 YSYEKL. The CDR3 protein is CASSQDWTGMGGYTF. CDR3 sequence (DNA): TGCGCCAGCAGCCAAGATTGGACAGGGATGGGTGGCTACACCTTC.

The gene calls are TRBV5-1 and TRBJ1-5; unclear D gene. V lost 0 bases and J 6 bases, leaving 13 bases between the germline ends. CDR3 length: 15 amino acids. CDR1 and CDR2 (germline): SGHRS, YFSETQ. Written as DNA, the CDR3 is TGCGCCAGCAGCTTGGAAGGAGACCTTGGTCAGCCCCAGCATTTT. Residues: CASSLEGDLGQPQHF.

The chain employs TRBV29-1 and TRBJ2-1; maybe TRBD2 (7 bases). This CDR3 has 13 residues. Trimming took off 4 bases at V and 7 bases at J, with 14 bases between the two ends. Germline CDR1 reads SQVTM; CDR2 reads ANQGSEA. The CDR3 is CSVAGGPSNEQFF. In DNA, the CDR3 is TGCAGCGTTGCCGGGGGGCCTAGTAATGAGCAGTTCTTC.

The chain combines TRBV18 with TRBJ1-2, with D possibly TRBD1 on 5 matching bases. V was clipped by 5 bases and J by 1 base, with 11 bases between them. Germline lookup yields CDR1 KGHSH and CDR2 LQKENI. CDR3 length: 14 amino acids. DNA of the CDR3: TGTGCCAGCTCATCCCAGGGAATTAACTATGGCTACACCTTC. It translates to CASSSQGINYGYTF.

The gene calls are TRBV4-1 and TRBJ2-3, with TRBD1 matching 10 bases. V lost 1 base to trimming and J lost 6 bases; unmatched junction nucleotides: 4. The CDR3 runs 15 residues. Germline-derived CDR1 and CDR2 are MGHRA and YSYEKL. The CDR3 sequence is CASSQGQGAVDTQYF. The CDR3 DNA is TGCGCCAGCAGCCAAGGACAGGGGGCGGTGGATACGCAGTATTTT.

V is TRBV19 and J is TRBJ1-5; no definite D call. Germline CDR1 LNHDA, CDR2 SQIVND (reference sequence). This CDR3 comprises 13 residues. Trimming cost V 5 bases and J 2 bases, with 7 bases left between them. The CDR3 nucleotides read TGTGCCAGTAGTGACAAGCGCAATCAGCCCCAGCATTTT. It codes for CASSDKRNQPQHF.

The chain carries TRBV4-1 and TRBJ1-1; the D is unclear. V lost 0 bases to trimming and J lost 4 bases, with 12 bases between them. The CDR3 runs 15 residues. Germline V gene lookup returns CDR1 MGHRA and CDR2 YSYEKL. The CDR3: CASSQENLPGTEAFF. The CDR3 DNA reads as TGCGCCAGCAGCCAAGAGAACCTACCGGGCACTGAAGCTTTCTTT.

This clone has a handful of counts. The rearrangement joins TRBV19 to TRBJ2-3; D call uncertain. The CDR3 is 15 residues long. The germline V and J ends were trimmed by 5 bases and 1 base, with 13 bases remaining between them. In germline, CDR1 is LNHDA, CDR2 SQIVND (reference sequence). CDR3: CASSLRVFGTDTQYF. The CDR3 DNA sequence: TGTGCCAGTAGTTTGCGAGTTTTTGGCACAGATACGCAGTATTTT.

The genes are TRBV7-2 and TRBJ2-7, with TRBD1 matching over 9 bases. V gave up 0 bases and J gave up 4 bases; unmatched junction bases: 7. Germline-derived CDR1 and CDR2 are SGHTA and FQGNSA. The CDR3 is 16 amino acids. The CDR3 DNA reads TGTGCCAGCAGCTTAGCCGGGACAGGGTCTCCGTACGAGCAGTACTTC. Protein sequence: CASSLAGTGSPYEQYF.

The chain uses TRBV15 and TRBJ2-3; 12 bases line up with TRBD2. There are 20 residues in the CDR3. Trimming took 1 base from V and 1 from J; bases not matched to a gene: 12. Per the germline V gene, CDR1 is LNHNV and CDR2 is YYDKDF (reference sequence). The CDR3 region is CATSRVRGLAGGLGTDTQYF. Written as DNA, the CDR3 is TGTGCCACCAGCAGAGTTAGAGGGCTAGCGGGAGGGCTAGGCACAGATACGCAGTATTTT.

J is TRBJ2-7 and V is TRBV2, with TRBD2 identical over 11 bases. The germline V gene encodes CDR1 SNHLY and CDR2 FYNNEI. The CDR3 totals 14 residues. Trimming took 6 bases from V and 3 from J; bases not matched to a gene: 4. CDR3 DNA sequence: TGTGCCAGCAGAGGAGGGACTAGCGGCTACGAGCAGTACTTC. It encodes CASRGGTSGYEQYF.

The V call is TRBV4-1, the J call TRBJ1-3; a weak D match, TRBD1 (6 bases). Trimming took off 7 bases at V and 0 bases at J, with 16 bases between the two ends. The CDR3 spans 16 residues. CDR1 is MGHRA, CDR2 YSYEKL, per germline. Written as DNA, the CDR3 is TGCGCCAGCAACGTGGGGGGGGCCGTCTCTGGAAACACCATATATTTT. This codes for CASNVGGAVSGNTIYF.

This clone has just one count. The gene calls are TRBV6-5 and TRBJ2-5, with a weak D call TRBD2 (7 bases). CDR1 and CDR2 from the germline V gene are MNHEY and SVGAGI. V lost 4 bases, J lost 5 bases, and 11 bases lay in between. This CDR3 has 13 amino acids. The CDR3 coding sequence is TGTGCCAGCAGTTCGGGGGGCGAGGAGACCCAGTACTTC. Translated: CASSSGGEETQYF.

The rearrangement links TRBV9 to TRBJ2-6; D is ambiguous. V was trimmed by 0 bases and J by 0 bases, leaving 7 bases between them. This CDR3 region has 16 residues. In germline, CDR1 is SGDLS, CDR2 YYNGEE. CDR3 in amino acids: CASSVGLPSGANVLTF. Written as DNA, the CDR3 is TGTGCCAGCAGCGTAGGGCTCCCCTCTGGGGCCAACGTCCTGACTTTC.

The chain is built from TRBV30 and TRBJ1-3, with unresolved D. The V gene's germline CDR1 is GTSNPN and CDR2 SVGIG (reference sequence). Trimming took off 3 bases at V and 0 bases at J, with 12 bases between the two ends. The CDR3 has 15 amino acids. The chain's CDR3 is CAWRSLLSSGNTIYF. For the CDR3, the DNA is TGTGCCTGGAGATCTTTACTGAGCTCTGGAAACACCATATATTTT.

This clone showed up just a few times. The chain has TRBV6-5 and TRBJ2-7, with D unclear. The length of the CDR3 is 14 residues. Germline-derived CDR1 and CDR2 are MNHEY and SVGAGI. Trimming took off 2 bases at V and 2 bases at J, with 10 bases between the two ends. This chain's CDR3 is CASSYPYIPYEQYF. The CDR3 coding sequence is TGTGCCAGCAGTTACCCTTACATCCCCTACGAGCAGTACTTC.

The genes are TRBV27 and TRBJ2-7, with TRBD2 as a possible D gene (6 bases). Germline CDR1 reads MNHEY; CDR2 reads SMNVEV (reference sequence). The CDR3 contains 15 residues. Trimming cost V 1 base and J 2 bases, with 12 bases left between them. The chain's CDR3 is CASSLYGSQPYEQYF. CDR3 sequence (DNA): TGTGCCAGCAGTTTATACGGGAGCCAACCCTACGAGCAGTACTTC.

Only one count was recorded for this clone. This chain uses TRBV7-3 with TRBJ2-2, with 7 bases lining up with TRBD2. The CDR3 totals 15 residues. V shed 6 bases and J 6 bases; nucleotides not matched to a gene: 10. CDR1 and CDR2 (germline): SGHTA, FQGTGA. DNA of the CDR3: TGTGCCAGCAGATCAGGACTAGAGGAAGCCGGGGAGCTGTTTTTT. Protein product: CASRSGLEEAGELFF.

The V and J genes are TRBV27 and TRBJ2-7, with D perhaps TRBD1 (5 bases). Germline CDR1 is MNHEY and CDR2 is SMNVEV (reference sequence). Trimming took off 5 bases at V and 0 bases at J, with 11 bases between the two ends. The CDR3 sequence is 14 residues long. CDR3 in DNA: TGTGCCAGCAGTCGCAGCGACAGCTCCTACGAGCAGTACTTC. It encodes CASSRSDSSYEQYF.

In its sample, this clone was seen a few times. V gene TRBV5-1 combines with J gene TRBJ1-4, with D maybe TRBD1 (6 bases). V lost 3 bases and J 5 bases, leaving 11 bases between the germline ends. Germline V gives CDR1 SGHRS, CDR2 YFSETQ. The CDR3 contains 14 residues. The CDR3 here is CASSSTGLNEKLFF. The CDR3 DNA reads as TGCGCCAGCAGCTCGACAGGTCTAAATGAAAAACTGTTTTTT.

The chain joins TRBV5-6 to TRBJ1-2, with a tentative D call TRBD1 (5 bases). There are 14 residues in the CDR3. Germline CDR1 reads SGHDT; CDR2 reads YYEEEE. Trimming pared 6 bases from V and 2 bases from J, leaving 14 bases between. DNA for the CDR3: TGTGCCAGCATCCCAGGGCCCGCGAACTATGGCTACACCTTC. As protein: CASIPGPANYGYTF.

The gene calls are TRBV9 and TRBJ1-3; a possible D gene is TRBD1 (6 bases). The V end was cut by 0 bases, the J end by 2 bases, with 18 bases between. The CDR3 covers 18 residues. Germline V lookup: CDR1 SGDLS, CDR2 YYNGEE. CDR3 amino acids: CASSVAGDMGRAGNTIYF. Written as DNA, the CDR3 is TGTGCCAGCAGCGTAGCAGGGGACATGGGGCGAGCTGGAAACACCATATATTTT.

This clone was seen only a few times. The rearrangement links TRBV6-1 to TRBJ1-2; D is ambiguous. The CDR3 is 15 residues long. Germline V lookup: CDR1 MNHNS, CDR2 SASEGT. Trimming shortened V by 1 base and J by 5 bases, and 14 bases separated the two germline ends. DNA for the CDR3: TGTGCCAGCAGTGAAGTAGGAGACGGACTATATGGCTACACCTTC. It yields the protein CASSEVGDGLYGYTF.

The gene calls are TRBV28 and TRBJ1-1; D not resolved. Germline assignment: CDR1 MDHEN and CDR2 SYDVKM. The length of the CDR3 is 13 residues. V shed 6 bases and J shed 11 bases, with 19 bases lying between them. CDR3 bases: TGTGCCAGCAGATCCCCCTGGAGGTTTGGTGCTTTCTTT. As protein: CASRSPWRFGAFF. The complete variable domain, with remaining parts taken from reference TRBV28 and TRBJ1-1, reads DVKVTQSSRYLVKRTGEKVFLECVQDMDHENMFWYRQDPGLGLRLIYFSYDVKMKEKGDIPEGYSVSREKKERFSLILESASTNQTSMYLCASRSPWRFGAFFGQGTRLTVV.

The chain combines TRBV6-6 with TRBJ1-5; D uncertain. V dropped 4 bases and J dropped 1 base, with 14 bases sitting between them. The CDR3 is 16 residues long. Germline V CDR1 and CDR2: MNHNY, SVGAGI (reference sequence). CDR3 sequence reads: CASSSLSEGSNQPQHF. The CDR3 DNA is TGTGCCAGCAGTTCCCTCTCGGAGGGAAGCAATCAGCCCCAGCATTTT.

V usage is TRBV5-4 and J usage is TRBJ2-7; no reliable D call. The V gene lost 7 bases and the J gene lost 5 bases, with 19 bases spanning the gap. CDR1 is SGHNT and CDR2 is YYREEE in the germline V gene (reference sequence). This CDR3 region has 14 residues. The CDR3 DNA reads TGTGCCAGCCTCTCATCCCGTGAGTCTAACGAGCAGTACTTC. Protein: CASLSSRESNEQYF.